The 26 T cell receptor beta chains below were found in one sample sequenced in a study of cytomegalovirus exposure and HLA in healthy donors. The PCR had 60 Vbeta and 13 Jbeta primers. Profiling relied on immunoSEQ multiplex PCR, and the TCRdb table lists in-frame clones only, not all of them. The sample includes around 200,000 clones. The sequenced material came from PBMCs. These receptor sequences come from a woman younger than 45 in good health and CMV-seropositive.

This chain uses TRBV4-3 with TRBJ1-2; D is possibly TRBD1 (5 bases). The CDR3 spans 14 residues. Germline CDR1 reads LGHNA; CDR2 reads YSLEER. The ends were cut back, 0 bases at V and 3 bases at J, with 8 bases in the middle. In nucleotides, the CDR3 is TGCGCCAGCAGCCAAGAATTACAGGACTATGGCTACACCTTC. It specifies CASSQELQDYGYTF.

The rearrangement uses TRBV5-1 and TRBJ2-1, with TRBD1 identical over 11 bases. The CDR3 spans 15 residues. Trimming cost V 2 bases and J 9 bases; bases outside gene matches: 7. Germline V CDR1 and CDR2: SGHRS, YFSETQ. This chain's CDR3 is CASSLGDRGYVEQFF. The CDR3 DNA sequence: TGCGCCAGCAGCTTAGGGGACAGGGGGTATGTTGAGCAGTTCTTC.

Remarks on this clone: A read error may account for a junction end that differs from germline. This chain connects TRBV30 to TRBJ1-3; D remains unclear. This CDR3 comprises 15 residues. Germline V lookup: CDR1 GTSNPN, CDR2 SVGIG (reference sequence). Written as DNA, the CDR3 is TGTGCCTGGAGTGTACGCGGCTTCTCTGGAAACACCGTATATTTT. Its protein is CAWSVRGFSGNTVYF.

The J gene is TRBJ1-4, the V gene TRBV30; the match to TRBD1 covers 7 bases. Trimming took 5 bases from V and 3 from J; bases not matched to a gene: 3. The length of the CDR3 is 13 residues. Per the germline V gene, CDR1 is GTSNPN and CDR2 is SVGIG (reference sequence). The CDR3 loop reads CAWCRGSNEKLFF. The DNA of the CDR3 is TGTGCCTGGTGCAGGGGGTCTAATGAAAAACTGTTTTTT.

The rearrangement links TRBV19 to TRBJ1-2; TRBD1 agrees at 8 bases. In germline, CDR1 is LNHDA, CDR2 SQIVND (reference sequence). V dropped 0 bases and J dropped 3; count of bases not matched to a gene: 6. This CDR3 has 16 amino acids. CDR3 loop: CASSIDATGEDYGYTF. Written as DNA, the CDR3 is TGTGCCAGTAGTATAGACGCGACAGGGGAAGACTATGGCTACACCTTC.

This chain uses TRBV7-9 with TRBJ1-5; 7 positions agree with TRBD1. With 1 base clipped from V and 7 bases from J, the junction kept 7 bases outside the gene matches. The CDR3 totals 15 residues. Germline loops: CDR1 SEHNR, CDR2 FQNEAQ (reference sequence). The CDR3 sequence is CASSLETGVGQPQHF. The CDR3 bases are TGTGCCAGCAGCTTAGAAACAGGGGTAGGACAGCCCCAGCATTTT.

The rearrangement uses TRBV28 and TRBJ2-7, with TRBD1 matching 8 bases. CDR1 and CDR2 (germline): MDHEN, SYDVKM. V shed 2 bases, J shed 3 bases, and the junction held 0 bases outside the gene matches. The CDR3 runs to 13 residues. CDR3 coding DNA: TGTGCCAGCAGTTTAGGGACAGGCTACGAGCAGTACTTC. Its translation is CASSLGTGYEQYF.

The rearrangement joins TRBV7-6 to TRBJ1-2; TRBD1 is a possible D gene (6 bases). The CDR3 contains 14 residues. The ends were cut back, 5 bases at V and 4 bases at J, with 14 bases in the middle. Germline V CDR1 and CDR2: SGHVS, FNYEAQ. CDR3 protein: CASSPRTDPYGYTF. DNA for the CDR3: TGTGCCAGCAGCCCCCGGACAGACCCCTATGGCTACACCTTC.

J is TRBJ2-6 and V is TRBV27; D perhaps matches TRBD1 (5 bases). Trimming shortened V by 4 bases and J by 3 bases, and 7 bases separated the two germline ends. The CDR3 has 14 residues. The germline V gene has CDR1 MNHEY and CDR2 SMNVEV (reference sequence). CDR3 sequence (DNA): TGTGCCAGCAGTTCACAGGATGGGGCCAACGTCCTGACTTTC. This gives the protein CASSSQDGANVLTF. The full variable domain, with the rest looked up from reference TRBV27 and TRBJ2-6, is EAQVTQNPRYLITVTGKKLTVTCSQNMNHEYMSWYRQDPGLGLRQIYYSMNVEVTDKGDVPEGYKVSRKEKRNFPLILESPSPNQTSLYFCASSSQDGANVLTFGAGSRLTVL.

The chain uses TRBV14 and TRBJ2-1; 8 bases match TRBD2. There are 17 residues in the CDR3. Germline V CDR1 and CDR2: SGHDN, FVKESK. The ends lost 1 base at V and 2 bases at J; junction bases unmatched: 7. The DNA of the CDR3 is TGTGCCAGCAGCCAAGGAGGAACTAGCGGAGCCTACAATGAGCAGTTCTTC. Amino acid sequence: CASSQGGTSGAYNEQFF.

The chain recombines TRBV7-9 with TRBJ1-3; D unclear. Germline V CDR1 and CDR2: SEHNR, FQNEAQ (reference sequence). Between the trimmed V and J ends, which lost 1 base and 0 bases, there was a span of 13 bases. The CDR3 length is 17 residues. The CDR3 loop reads CASSLGHSLLSGNTIYF. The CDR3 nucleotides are TGTGCCAGCAGCTTAGGACATTCACTGCTCTCTGGAAACACCATATATTTT.

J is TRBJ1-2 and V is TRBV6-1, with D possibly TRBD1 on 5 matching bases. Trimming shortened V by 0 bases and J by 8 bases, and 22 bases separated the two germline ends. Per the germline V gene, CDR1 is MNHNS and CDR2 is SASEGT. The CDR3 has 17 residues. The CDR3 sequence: CASSEALRTGSAGGYTF. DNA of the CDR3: TGTGCCAGCAGTGAAGCGCTTCGAACAGGATCAGCTGGAGGCTACACCTTC.

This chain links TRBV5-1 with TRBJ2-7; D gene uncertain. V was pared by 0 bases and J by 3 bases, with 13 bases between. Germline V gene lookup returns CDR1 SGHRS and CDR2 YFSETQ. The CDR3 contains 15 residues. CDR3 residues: CASSLGSATVYEQYF. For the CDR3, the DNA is TGCGCCAGCAGCTTGGGTAGTGCTACCGTCTACGAGCAGTACTTC.

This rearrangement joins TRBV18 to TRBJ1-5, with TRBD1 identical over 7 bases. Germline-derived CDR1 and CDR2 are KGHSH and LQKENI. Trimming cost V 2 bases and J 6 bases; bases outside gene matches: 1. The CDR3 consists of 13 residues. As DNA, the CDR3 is TGTGCCAGCTCACCAGACAGGGTTCAGCCCCAGCATTTT. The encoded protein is CASSPDRVQPQHF.

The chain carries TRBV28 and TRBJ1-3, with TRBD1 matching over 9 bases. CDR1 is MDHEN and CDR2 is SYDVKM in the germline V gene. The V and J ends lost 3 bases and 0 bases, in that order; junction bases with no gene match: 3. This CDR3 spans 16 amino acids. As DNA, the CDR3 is TGTGCCAGCAGTTTGGGGGACAGGGTCTCTGGAAACACCATATATTTT. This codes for CASSLGDRVSGNTIYF.

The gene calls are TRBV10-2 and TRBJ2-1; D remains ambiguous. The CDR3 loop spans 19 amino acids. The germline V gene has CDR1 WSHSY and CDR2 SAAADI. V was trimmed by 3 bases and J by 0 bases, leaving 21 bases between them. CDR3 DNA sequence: TGCGCCAGCAGTGACCCAGAGTCACGGCAGGCAAGCTCCTACAATGAGCAGTTCTTC. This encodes CASSDPESRQASSYNEQFF.

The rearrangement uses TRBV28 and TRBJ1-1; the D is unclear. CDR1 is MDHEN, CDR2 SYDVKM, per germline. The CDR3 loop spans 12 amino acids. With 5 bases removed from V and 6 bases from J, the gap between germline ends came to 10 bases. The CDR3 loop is CASSELAAEAFF. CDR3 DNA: TGTGCCAGCAGTGAACTGGCGGCTGAAGCTTTCTTT.

The CDR3 loop reads CASSLNTANYGYTF. DNA of the CDR3: TGCGCCAGCAGCCTAAATACAGCTAACTATGGCTACACCTTC. This chain links TRBV10-2 with TRBJ1-2; D remains unclear. The germline V and J ends were trimmed by 6 bases and 0 bases, with 11 bases remaining between them. Germline CDR1 is WSHSY and CDR2 is SAAADI. This CDR3 region has 14 residues.

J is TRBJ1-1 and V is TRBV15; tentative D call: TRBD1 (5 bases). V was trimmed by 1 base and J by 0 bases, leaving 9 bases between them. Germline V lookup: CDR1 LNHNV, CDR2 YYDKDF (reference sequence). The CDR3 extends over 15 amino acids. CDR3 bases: TGTGCCACCAGCAGAGTGATACAGGTGAACACTGAAGCTTTCTTT. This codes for CATSRVIQVNTEAFF. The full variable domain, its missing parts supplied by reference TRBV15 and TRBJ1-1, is DAMVIQNPRYQVTQFGKPVTLSCSQTLNHNVMYWYQQKSSQAPKLLFHYYDKDFNNEADTPDNFQSRRPNTSFCFLDIRSPGLGDTAMYLCATSRVIQVNTEAFFGQGTRLTVV.

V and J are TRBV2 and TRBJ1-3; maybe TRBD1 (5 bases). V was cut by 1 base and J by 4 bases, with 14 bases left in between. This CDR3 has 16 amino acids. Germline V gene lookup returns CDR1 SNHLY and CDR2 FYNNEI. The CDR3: CASSEVVGGTGNTIYF. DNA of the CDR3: TGTGCCAGCAGTGAAGTGGTCGGGGGGACCGGAAACACCATATATTTT.

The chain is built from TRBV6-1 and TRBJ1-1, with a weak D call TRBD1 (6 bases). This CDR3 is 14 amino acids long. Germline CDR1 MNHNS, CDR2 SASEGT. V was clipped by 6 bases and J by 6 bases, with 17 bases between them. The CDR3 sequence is CASRTGYSSSEAFF. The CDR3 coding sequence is TGTGCCAGCAGGACAGGTTATTCGTCGTCTGAAGCTTTCTTT.

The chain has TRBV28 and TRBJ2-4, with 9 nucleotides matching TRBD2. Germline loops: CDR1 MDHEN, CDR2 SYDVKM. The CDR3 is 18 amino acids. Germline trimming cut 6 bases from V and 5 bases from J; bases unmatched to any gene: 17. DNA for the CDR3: TGTGCCAGCAGCCTCATAGGGGCGGGAGGGCGTGGCCAAAACATTCAGTACTTC. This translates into CASSLIGAGGRGQNIQYF.

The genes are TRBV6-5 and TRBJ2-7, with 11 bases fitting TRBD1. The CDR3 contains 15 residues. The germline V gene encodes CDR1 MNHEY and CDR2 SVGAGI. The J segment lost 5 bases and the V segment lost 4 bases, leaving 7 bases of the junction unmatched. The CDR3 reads CASSLRTGGWNEQYF. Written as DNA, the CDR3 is TGTGCCAGCAGTTTACGGACAGGGGGCTGGAACGAGCAGTACTTC.

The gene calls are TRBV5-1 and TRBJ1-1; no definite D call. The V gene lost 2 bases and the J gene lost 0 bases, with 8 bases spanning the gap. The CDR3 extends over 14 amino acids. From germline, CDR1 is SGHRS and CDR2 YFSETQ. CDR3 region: CASSFYSMNTEAFF. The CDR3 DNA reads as TGCGCCAGCAGCTTTTATTCTATGAACACTGAAGCTTTCTTT.

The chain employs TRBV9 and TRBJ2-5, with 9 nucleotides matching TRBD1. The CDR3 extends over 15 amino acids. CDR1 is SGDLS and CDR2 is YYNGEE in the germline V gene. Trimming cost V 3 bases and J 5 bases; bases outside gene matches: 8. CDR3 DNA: TGTGCCAGCAGCGCCGGGACAGGGATGAGCGAGACCCAGTACTTC. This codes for CASSAGTGMSETQYF.

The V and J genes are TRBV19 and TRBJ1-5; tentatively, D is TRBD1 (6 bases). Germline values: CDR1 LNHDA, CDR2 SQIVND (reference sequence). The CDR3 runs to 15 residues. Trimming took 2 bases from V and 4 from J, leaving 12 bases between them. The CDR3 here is CASSISGTLNQPQHF. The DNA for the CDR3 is TGTGCCAGTAGTATATCTGGGACACTTAATCAGCCCCAGCATTTT.